This T cell receptor beta chain was obtained from a study of blood T cell repertoires in COVID-19. Across the study: The cDNA or gDNA used as material had been derived from T cells, B-cell-depleted T cells, or PBMCs.

Seattle enrolled patients during active infection and tracked them longitudinally. Germline CDR1 is ENHRY and CDR2 is SYGVKD. V was pared by 6 bases and J by 7 bases, with 7 bases of the junction left unmatched. CDR3 length: 14 residues. Using immunoSEQ multiplex PCR, the repertoire was profiled, and TCRdb retains in-frame clones only, with some absent. In the table there are 200,000 to 250,000 clones, 70% to 90% of which are singletons. This clone was seen only once. The same CDR3 arises from other DNA sequences in this sample as well. Sequencing was performed on peripheral blood. This TCR was recovered from a man aged 30-40 years with COVID-19, enrolled during active disease. This chain joins TRBV10-3 and TRBJ1-5, with 9 positions matching TRBD1. CDR3 nucleotide sequence: TGTGCCATCAGCGGACAGGGGATTCGACAGCCCCAGCATTTT. Translation gives CAISGQGIRQPQHF.